Following are 19 T cell receptor beta chains from one sample sequenced in a study of blood T cell repertoires in COVID-19. The method was immunoSEQ multiplex PCR; TCRdb's version includes in-frame clones alone and lacks a portion of them. In the table there are about 140,000 clones, approximately 81% of which are singletons. The material sequenced was PBMCs or T cells enriched from blood (not recorded which). The origin of the receptors is a man in his forties with acute COVID-19.

The rearrangement uses TRBV15 and TRBJ1-3, with TRBD1 matching over 9 bases. The ends lost 5 bases at V and 0 bases at J; junction bases unmatched: 5. The CDR3 contains 16 residues. Germline CDR1 LNHNV, CDR2 YYDKDF (reference sequence). The CDR3 sequence is CATSAGQGNSGNTIYF. CDR3 coding DNA: TGTGCCACCAGCGCGGGACAGGGAAACTCTGGAAACACCATATATTTT.

V is TRBV3-1 (or the pseudogene TRBV3-2) and J is TRBJ2-7, with D tentatively TRBD2 (6 bases). CDR1 is LGHDT and CDR2 is YNNKEL in the germline V gene (reference sequence). Trimming left V 3 bases short and J 2 bases short, with 11 bases between. The CDR3 is made up of 14 amino acids. The chain's CDR3 is CASSQWTIPYEQYF. In nucleotides, the CDR3 is TGTGCCAGCAGCCAGTGGACTATTCCCTACGAGCAGTACTTC.

This chain connects TRBV19 to TRBJ2-7, with 11 bases fitting TRBD2. CDR1 and CDR2 from the germline V gene are LNHDA and SQIVND (reference sequence). The CDR3 is 15 amino acids. After removal of 4 bases from V and 3 bases from J, the junction contained 5 bases not matched to a gene. The CDR3 is CASSTQLAGDYEQYF. In nucleotides, the CDR3 is TGTGCCAGTAGTACCCAACTAGCGGGAGACTACGAGCAGTACTTC.

The chain couples TRBV11-2 to TRBJ2-7, with 7 bases that match TRBD1. V lost 3 bases and J lost 2; bases outside the gene matches: 7. CDR3 length: 15 amino acids. The germline CDR1 and CDR2 sequences are SGHAT and FQNNGV. The CDR3 nucleotides read TGTGCCAGCAGCTTCAGACAGGGTAGACCCTACGAGCAGTACTTC. As protein: CASSFRQGRPYEQYF.

This clone has just one count. The J gene is TRBJ1-1, the V gene TRBV7-2; D possibly corresponds to TRBD1 (6 bases). The V gene lost 5 bases and the J gene lost 3 bases, with 10 bases spanning the gap. CDR1 is SGHTA and CDR2 is FQGNSA in the germline V gene. The CDR3 is 13 residues long. The CDR3 bases are TGTGCCAGCAGCCCACAGGGTCACACTGAAGCTTTCTTT. Its translation is CASSPQGHTEAFF.

This clone has ten or more counts. J is TRBJ2-7 and V is TRBV9; 13 nucleotides line up with TRBD2. Losses at the gene ends were 2 bases for V and 7 bases for J; bases not matched to a gene: 6. Per the germline V gene, CDR1 is SGDLS and CDR2 is YYNGEE. CDR3 size: 15 residues. The CDR3 sequence: CASSVGLAGVQEQYF. CDR3 nucleotide sequence: TGTGCCAGCAGCGTCGGACTAGCGGGAGTTCAAGAGCAGTACTTC.

The chain couples TRBV15 to TRBJ2-6, with TRBD1 identical over 8 bases. The germline V gene has CDR1 LNHNV and CDR2 YYDKDF (reference sequence). The J segment lost 10 bases and the V segment lost 9 bases, leaving 11 bases of the junction unmatched. This CDR3 contains 14 residues. The CDR3 region has the DNA TGTGCCACTCAAACTGCAGGGGGCGGAAACGTCCTGACTTTC. The encoded protein is CATQTAGGGNVLTF.

The J gene is TRBJ2-3, the V gene TRBV28; TRBD2 might be the D (6 bases). V shed 2 bases and J shed 6 bases, with 12 bases lying between them. The CDR3 length is 14 residues. Germline V gene data show CDR1 as MDHEN and CDR2 as SYDVKM. CDR3 sequence: CASSLPGVRDTQYF. The CDR3 nucleotides are TGTGCCAGCAGTTTACCGGGAGTAAGGGATACGCAGTATTTT.

The chain combines TRBV10-2 with TRBJ2-2, with 14 bases aligning to TRBD2. The CDR3 is 17 residues long. Germline assignment: CDR1 WSHSY and CDR2 SAAADI. With 6 bases clipped from V and 7 bases from J, the junction kept 10 bases outside the gene matches. Here the CDR3 DNA reads TGCGCCAGCAGCGGGACTAGCGGGAGAGGGGGCAGCGGGGAGCTGTTTTTT. Amino acid sequence: CASSGTSGRGGSGELFF.

The chain couples TRBV10-1 to TRBJ2-7; 7 positions match TRBD2. This CDR3 contains 15 residues. Germline V gene data show CDR1 as WNHNN and CDR2 as SYGVQD (reference sequence). V shed 6 bases and J 3 bases; nucleotides not matched to a gene: 11. Here the CDR3 DNA reads TGCGCCAGCAGCGAGAACCGGGACTATATCTACGAGCAGTACTTC. Translation gives CASSENRDYIYEQYF.

The chain uses TRBV7-9 and TRBJ1-1, with D hard to call. The length of the CDR3 is 12 residues. With 5 bases removed from V and 10 bases from J, the gap between germline ends came to 14 bases. Germline V CDR1 and CDR2: SEHNR, FQNEAQ (reference sequence). The CDR3, as DNA: TGTGCCAGCAGCCCCGCGGGGTTCTTAGCTTTCTTT. Translated, it gives CASSPAGFLAFF.

This clone was recorded many times. The chain is built from TRBV27 and TRBJ2-2; 7 nucleotides agree with TRBD1. J gave up 0 bases and V 5 bases, and 3 bases lay outside the gene matches. CDR3 length: 15 amino acids. Germline lookup yields CDR1 MNHEY and CDR2 SMNVEV (reference sequence). The CDR3 sequence: CASSLTGANTGELFF. CDR3 bases: TGTGCCAGCAGTCTAACAGGGGCGAACACCGGGGAGCTGTTTTTT.

The rearrangement links TRBV2 to TRBJ2-3; D may be TRBD1 (6 bases). The CDR3 runs 15 residues. V lost 6 bases, J lost 1 base, and 14 bases lay in between. The germline V gene encodes CDR1 SNHLY and CDR2 FYNNEI. The DNA for the CDR3 is TGTGCCAGCAGGGGGGCCTTGTTAGGCACAGATACGCAGTATTTT. This translates into CASRGALLGTDTQYF. The whole variable domain, filled in from reference TRBV2 and TRBJ2-3, reads EPEVTQTPSHQVTQMGQEVILRCVPISNHLYFYWYRQILGQKVEFLVSFYNNEISEKSEIFDDQFSVERPDGSNFTLKIRSTKLEDSAMYFCASRGALLGTDTQYFGPGTRLTVL.

In this sample, this clone turned up once. The genes are TRBV7-9 and TRBJ2-3; no clear D gene. The CDR3 runs to 10 residues. CDR1 and CDR2 from the germline V gene are SEHNR and FQNEAQ (reference sequence). With 4 bases removed from V and 7 bases from J, the gap between germline ends came to 3 bases. This CDR3 is CASSSNTQYF. The CDR3, as DNA: TGTGCCAGCAGCTCAAATACGCAGTATTTT.

The rearrangement joins TRBV20-1 to TRBJ2-5; D uncertain. V lost 2 bases to trimming and J lost 4 bases, with 5 bases between them. The CDR3 is made up of 11 amino acids. Germline CDR1 and CDR2: DFQATT and SNEGSKA (reference sequence). This chain's CDR3 is CSARSGETQYF. DNA for the CDR3: TGCAGTGCTAGATCCGGAGAGACCCAGTACTTC.

This clone has more than one count but fewer than ten. Written as DNA, the CDR3 is TGTGCCAGCAGTTTCTCCAGACAGGGCCATGAAAAACTGTTTTTT. Encoded protein: CASSFSRQGHEKLFF. V usage is TRBV28 and J usage is TRBJ1-4, with 7 positions matching TRBD1. The CDR3 has 15 amino acids. The V segment lost 3 bases and the J segment 6 bases; nucleotides outside the gene matches: 7. Germline CDR1 reads MDHEN; CDR2 reads SYDVKM.

This clone was seen only a few times. The V call is TRBV11-2, the J call TRBJ2-1, with 9 bases that match TRBD2. This CDR3 comprises 17 residues. Germline assignment: CDR1 SGHAT and CDR2 FQNNGV. V was clipped by 5 bases and J by 2 bases; unmatched bases: 10. DNA of the CDR3: TGTGCCAGCAGCGGGGCAGGCGGGAGGGCCCCCTACAATGAGCAGTTCTTC. Protein product: CASSGAGGRAPYNEQFF.

This chain uses TRBV9 with TRBJ2-1; 7 bases match TRBD2. This CDR3 comprises 15 residues. Germline V gives CDR1 SGDLS, CDR2 YYNGEE. Germline trimming cut 5 bases from V and 3 bases from J; bases unmatched to any gene: 8. The CDR3 sequence is CASSEGGTGYNEQFF. Written as DNA, the CDR3 is TGTGCCAGCAGTGAGGGAGGGACTGGCTACAATGAGCAGTTCTTC.

The genes are TRBV5-1 and TRBJ2-1, with 11 nucleotides matching TRBD2. V shed 4 bases, J shed 7 bases, and the junction held 10 bases outside the gene matches. This CDR3 region has 16 residues. The V gene's germline CDR1 is SGHRS and CDR2 YFSETQ. Here the CDR3 reads CASSGISGRAWNEQFF. Written as DNA, the CDR3 is TGCGCCAGCAGCGGAATTAGCGGGAGGGCATGGAATGAGCAGTTCTTC.